The 26 T cell receptor beta chains reported below all come from one sample, sequenced in a study of vaccination and CD4 T cells after COVID-19. An Oncomine TCR Beta short-read assay was used to sequence the DNA from cultured CD4+ T cells. TCRdb used MiXCR to reprocess the PCR reads, holding one entry per CDR3 protein. The sample includes about 3,600 distinct CDR3 sequences, 32% of them seen just once. Their antigens are not known. This sample's treatment: roughly 11-day PBMC culture with coronavirus spike peptide pools or control peptides (ViraFEST assay). The sequenced material came from CD4+ T cells from blood, cultured in vitro. All receptors derive from a human donor who had recovered from COVID-19.

By frequency in the sample, this clonotype is medium-sized. The CDR3 DNA reads as TGCAGTGCCACCGTTTGGGGAAACACCATATATTTT. Translating gives CSATVWGNTIYF. The V gene is TRBV20-1, the J gene TRBJ1-3; D is ambiguous. This CDR3 spans 12 amino acids. Germline assignment: CDR1 DFQATT and CDR2 SNEGSKA (reference sequence). The V end was cut by 6 bases, the J end by 4 bases, with 10 bases between.

There are a few counts of this clonotype. The chain couples TRBV7-4 to TRBJ1-5; the D is unclear. The length of the CDR3 is 16 residues. V shed 1 base and J shed 2 bases, with 12 bases lying between them. The germline V gene encodes CDR1 SGHVT and CDR2 SQSDAQ. CDR3 nucleotide sequence: TGTGCCAGCAGCTTAGAGGGCTGGCAGTGCAATCAGCCCCAGCATTTT. It codes for CASSLEGWQCNQPQHF.

This clonotype was found once. The chain joins TRBV30 to TRBJ1-2; unclear D gene. This CDR3 comprises 14 residues. Germline V gene lookup returns CDR1 GTSNPN and CDR2 SVGIG (reference sequence). Trimming cost V 7 bases and J 0 bases, with 15 bases left between them. The DNA of the CDR3 is TGTGCCTCCTCACCCCGGGGAGCTAACTATGGCTACACCTTC. Encoded protein: CASSPRGANYGYTF.

Only a few counts were recorded for this clonotype. The genes are TRBV12-3 or TRBV12-4 and TRBJ1-2; D is perhaps TRBD1 (6 bases). V shed 4 bases and J shed 8 bases, with 11 bases lying between them. The CDR3 is 12 amino acids. In DNA form, the CDR3 reads TGTGCCAGCAGTTCCTCTAGGGGGGGCTACACCTTC. It specifies CASSSSRGGYTF.

This clonotype occurred a few times. The chain links TRBV30 to TRBJ2-3, with 9 bases identical to TRBD2. The CDR3 contains 12 residues. Trimming removed 2 bases from V and 10 bases from J; junction bases left unmatched: 4. Per the germline V gene, CDR1 is GTSNPN and CDR2 is SVGIG (reference sequence). CDR3 sequence: CAWSPAGGAQYF. In nucleotides, the CDR3 is TGTGCCTGGAGTCCGGCGGGGGGGGCGCAGTATTTT. The full variable domain, in which reference TRBV30 and TRBJ2-3 provide the parts outside the CDR3, is SQTIHQWPATLVQPVGSPLSLECTVEGTSNPNLYWYRQAAGRGLQLLFYSVGIGQISSEVPQNLSASRPQDRQFILSSKKLLLSDSGFYLCAWSPAGGAQYFGPGTRLTVL.

The chain combines TRBV12-3 or TRBV12-4 with TRBJ2-7; the D call may be TRBD1 or TRBD2 (5 bases each). The CDR3 has 13 amino acids. The V end lost 6 bases, the J end lost 2 bases, and 11 bases lay between the germline ends. CDR3 sequence: CASSTGTAYEQYF. The CDR3, as DNA: TGTGCCAGCAGCACCGGGACGGCCTACGAGCAGTACTTC.

V and J are TRBV6-1 and TRBJ2-3; D may match TRBD1 or TRBD2 (6 bases each). Germline-derived CDR1 and CDR2 are MNHNS and SASEGT. The CDR3 extends over 14 amino acids. With 11 bases removed from V and 1 base from J, the gap between germline ends came to 16 bases. CDR3 protein: CAVRGAQGTDTQYF. Here the CDR3 DNA reads TGTGCCGTGAGGGGGGCGCAAGGCACAGATACGCAGTATTTT.

This clonotype was seen only a few times. This chain joins TRBV19 and TRBJ1-2, with D tentatively TRBD1 (6 bases). CDR1 is LNHDA, CDR2 SQIVND, per germline (reference sequence). This CDR3 comprises 10 residues. V was pared by 5 bases and J by 14 bases, with 12 bases between. The CDR3 nucleotides read TGTGCCAGTAGTGCGAGGGGGGCTACCTTC. Its translation: CASSARGATF.

This clonotype was seen a handful of times. The chain uses TRBV7-3 and TRBJ2-5; possibly TRBD1 for D (6 bases). Germline V lookup: CDR1 SGHTA, CDR2 FQGTGA. There are 13 residues in the CDR3. V was clipped by 5 bases and J by 5 bases, with 12 bases between them. The CDR3 loop reads CASSPRGKETQYF. In DNA, the CDR3 is TGTGCCAGCAGCCCCAGGGGCAAGGAGACCCAGTACTTC.

This chain joins TRBV30 and TRBJ1-5; D is undetermined. This CDR3 contains 14 residues. Germline CDR1 is GTSNPN and CDR2 is SVGIG (reference sequence). V shed 0 bases and J shed 3 bases, with 9 bases lying between them. This chain's CDR3 is CAWSVEQYNQPQHF. The CDR3 region has the DNA TGTGCCTGGAGTGTAGAACAGTACAATCAGCCCCAGCATTTT. The variable domain in full, with the rest retrieved from reference TRBV30 and TRBJ1-5, is SQTIHQWPATLVQPVGSPLSLECTVEGTSNPNLYWYRQAAGRGLQLLFYSVGIGQISSEVPQNLSASRPQDRQFILSSKKLLLSDSGFYLCAWSVEQYNQPQHFGDGTRLSIL.

This clonotype was counted only a few times. J is TRBJ1-2 and V is TRBV19; D call uncertain. This CDR3 is 12 amino acids long. V gave up 5 bases and J gave up 5 bases, with 9 bases separating them. CDR1 LNHDA and CDR2 SQIVND come from the germline V gene (reference sequence). CDR3 sequence (DNA): TGTGCCAGTAGTCTCCTTGGGTATGGCTACACCTTC. This encodes CASSLLGYGYTF.

The gene calls are TRBV7-8 and TRBJ1-6, with D possibly being TRBD1 (5 bases). CDR3 length: 14 amino acids. V lost 5 bases and J 6 bases, leaving 11 bases between the germline ends. Germline CDR1 is SGHVS and CDR2 is FQNEAQ. In DNA, the CDR3 is TGTGCCAGCAGCGTCGACAGCTTTAATTCACCCCTCCACTTT. It codes for CASSVDSFNSPLHF.

The chain combines TRBV12-3 or TRBV12-4 with TRBJ2-5, with D possibly being TRBD2 (5 bases). The CDR3 sequence is 11 residues long. Trimming removed 6 bases from V and 6 bases from J, with 8 bases in between. The CDR3 loop reads CASRRGQTQYF. The CDR3 nucleotides are TGTGCCAGCAGACGCGGGCAGACCCAGTACTTC.

This clonotype was found a few times. V is TRBV12-3 or TRBV12-4 and J is TRBJ1-5; D gene unclear. V was pared by 6 bases and J by 1 base, with 7 bases between. The CDR3 spans 13 residues. Written as DNA, the CDR3 is TGTGCCAGCAGACACTCCAGCAATCAGCCCCAGCATTTT. It translates to CASRHSSNQPQHF.

This clonotype has a handful of counts. The CDR3: CSASSTSGGFWETQYF. DNA of the CDR3: TGCAGTGCTAGCAGCACTAGCGGCGGGTTCTGGGAGACCCAGTACTTC. The rearrangement links TRBV20-1 to TRBJ2-5, with 8 bases aligning to TRBD2. The J segment lost 5 bases and the V segment lost 3 bases, leaving 14 bases of the junction unmatched. The CDR3 is 16 amino acids. Germline-derived CDR1 and CDR2 are DFQATT and SNEGSKA (reference sequence).

V is TRBV7-9 and J is TRBJ2-1; 11 bases agree with TRBD2. This CDR3 has 16 amino acids. Per the germline V gene, CDR1 is SEHNR and CDR2 is FQNEAQ (reference sequence). The ends lost 0 bases at V and 8 bases at J; junction bases unmatched: 6. CDR3 sequence reads: CASSLAQGLAVHEQFF. The CDR3 DNA reads as TGTGCCAGCAGCTTAGCGCAGGGACTAGCGGTGCATGAGCAGTTCTTC.

V gene TRBV9 combines with J gene TRBJ2-3; D is ambiguous. The CDR3 is 14 amino acids. V was shortened by 2 bases and J by 2 bases, with 9 bases between the two germline ends. Per the germline V gene, CDR1 is SGDLS and CDR2 is YYNGEE. The CDR3 protein is CASSVQANTDTQYF. In DNA, the CDR3 is TGTGCCAGCAGCGTCCAGGCTAACACAGATACGCAGTATTTT. Full variable domain (outside the CDR3, taken from reference TRBV9 and TRBJ2-3): DSGVTQTPKHLITATGQRVTLRCSPRSGDLSVYWYQQSLDQGLQFLIQYYNGEERAKGNILERFSAQQFPDLHSELNLSSLELGDSALYFCASSVQANTDTQYFGPGTRLTVL.

This clonotype was picked up a small number of times. The chain links TRBV7-6 to TRBJ2-1; 11 bases are a match to TRBD2. Germline assignment: CDR1 SGHVS and CDR2 FNYEAQ. The J segment lost 8 bases and the V segment lost 3 bases, leaving 9 bases of the junction unmatched. This CDR3 has 16 amino acids. CDR3 sequence reads: CASSFSGGGRGDEQFF. In DNA, the CDR3 is TGTGCCAGCAGCTTTAGCGGGGGGGGCCGTGGGGATGAGCAGTTCTTC.

The chain is built from TRBV9 and TRBJ1-6; D gene unclear. V was cut by 0 bases and J by 13 bases, with 8 bases left in between. The CDR3 has 12 amino acids. The germline CDR1 and CDR2 sequences are SGDLS and YYNGEE. The CDR3 DNA is TGTGCCAGCAGCGTAGACTCCCGGCCCCTCCACTTT. This encodes CASSVDSRPLHF.

Relative to its sample, this clonotype is medium-sized (0.01 to 0.1%). DNA of the CDR3: TGTGCCAGCAGACAGGGGGGGAACACCGGGGAGCTGTTTTTT. Protein: CASRQGGNTGELFF. The chain combines TRBV6-1 with TRBJ2-2, with 8 bases matching TRBD1. The V and J ends lost 6 bases and 1 base, in that order; junction bases with no gene match: 1. CDR3 length: 14 residues. The germline V gene encodes CDR1 MNHNS and CDR2 SASEGT.

V usage is TRBV20-1 and J usage is TRBJ2-3; unclear D gene. Germline V gene data show CDR1 as DFQATT and CDR2 as SNEGSKA (reference sequence). This CDR3 has 12 residues. Trimming stripped 6 bases from V and 2 bases from J, with 9 bases between. CDR3 in amino acids: CSALENTDTQYF. CDR3 in DNA: TGCAGTGCGCTAGAGAACACAGATACGCAGTATTTT.

Relative to its sample, this clonotype is medium-sized. V gene TRBV6-1 combines with J gene TRBJ2-2; possibly TRBD1 for D (5 bases). The V end lost 3 bases, the J end lost 7 bases, and 9 bases lay between the germline ends. The CDR3 totals 13 residues. Germline V gene data show CDR1 as MNHNS and CDR2 as SASEGT. The CDR3, as DNA: TGTGCCAGCAGTGAGGTGGGGCTCGGGGAGCTGTTTTTT. This codes for CASSEVGLGELFF.

This clonotype was observed once. V is TRBV2 and J is TRBJ2-7, with D perhaps matching TRBD1 (6 bases). Germline-derived CDR1 and CDR2 are SNHLY and FYNNEI. The ends were cut back, 6 bases at V and 6 bases at J, with 9 bases in the middle. CDR3 size: 11 residues. The CDR3 nucleotides read TGTGCCAGCAGAGAGACAGGCGAGCAGTACTTC. It translates to CASRETGEQYF.

V gene TRBV18 combines with J gene TRBJ1-2; 9 bases agree with TRBD1. Germline V CDR1 and CDR2: KGHSH, LQKENI. V dropped 5 bases and J dropped 4; count of bases not matched to a gene: 5. This CDR3 comprises 14 residues. The CDR3 nucleotides are TGTGCCAGCTCAACAACGGGACAGGGCTATGGCTACACCTTC. Protein: CASSTTGQGYGYTF.

This clonotype has a handful of counts. The chain has TRBV20-1 and TRBJ2-3; 10 nucleotides line up with TRBD2. With V trimmed by 6 bases and J by 5 bases, 14 bases remained unmatched. There are 16 residues in the CDR3. The germline V gene encodes CDR1 DFQATT and CDR2 SNEGSKA (reference sequence). The chain's CDR3 is CSAGIPLAGGIDTQYF. In DNA form, the CDR3 reads TGCAGTGCCGGCATTCCCTTAGCGGGGGGCATAGATACGCAGTATTTT.

The genes are TRBV7-2 and TRBJ2-7; tentative D call: TRBD2 (6 bases). CDR1 is SGHTA and CDR2 is FQGNSA in the germline V gene. The V end was cut by 5 bases, the J end by 5 bases, with 19 bases between. The CDR3 covers 15 residues. The CDR3 loop reads CASSPPGLGGNEQYF. The CDR3, as DNA: TGTGCCAGCAGCCCACCGGGACTGGGAGGCAACGAGCAGTACTTC. The full variable domain, in which reference TRBV7-2 and TRBJ2-7 provide the parts outside the CDR3, is GAGVSQSPSNKVTEKGKDVELRCDPISGHTALYWYRQSLGQGLEFLIYFQGNSAPDKSGLPSDRFSAERTGGSVSTLTIQRTQQEDSAVYLCASSPPGLGGNEQYFGPGTRLTVT.